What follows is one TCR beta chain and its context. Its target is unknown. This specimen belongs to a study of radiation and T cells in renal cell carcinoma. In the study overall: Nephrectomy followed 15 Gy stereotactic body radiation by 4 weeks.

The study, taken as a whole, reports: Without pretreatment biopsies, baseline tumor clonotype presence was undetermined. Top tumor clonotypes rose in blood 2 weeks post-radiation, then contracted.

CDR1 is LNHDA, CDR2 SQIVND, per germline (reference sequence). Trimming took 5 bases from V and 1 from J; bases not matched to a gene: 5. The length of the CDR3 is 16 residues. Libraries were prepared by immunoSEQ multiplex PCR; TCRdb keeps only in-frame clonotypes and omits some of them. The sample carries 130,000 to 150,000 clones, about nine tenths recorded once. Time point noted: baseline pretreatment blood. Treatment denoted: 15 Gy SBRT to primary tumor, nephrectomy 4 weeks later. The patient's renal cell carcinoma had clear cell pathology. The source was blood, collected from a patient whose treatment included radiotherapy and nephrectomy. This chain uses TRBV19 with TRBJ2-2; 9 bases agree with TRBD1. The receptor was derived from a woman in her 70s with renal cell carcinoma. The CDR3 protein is CASSLLGQGNTGELFF. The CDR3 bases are TGTGCCAGTAGTCTACTGGGACAGGGGAACACCGGGGAGCTGTTTTTT.